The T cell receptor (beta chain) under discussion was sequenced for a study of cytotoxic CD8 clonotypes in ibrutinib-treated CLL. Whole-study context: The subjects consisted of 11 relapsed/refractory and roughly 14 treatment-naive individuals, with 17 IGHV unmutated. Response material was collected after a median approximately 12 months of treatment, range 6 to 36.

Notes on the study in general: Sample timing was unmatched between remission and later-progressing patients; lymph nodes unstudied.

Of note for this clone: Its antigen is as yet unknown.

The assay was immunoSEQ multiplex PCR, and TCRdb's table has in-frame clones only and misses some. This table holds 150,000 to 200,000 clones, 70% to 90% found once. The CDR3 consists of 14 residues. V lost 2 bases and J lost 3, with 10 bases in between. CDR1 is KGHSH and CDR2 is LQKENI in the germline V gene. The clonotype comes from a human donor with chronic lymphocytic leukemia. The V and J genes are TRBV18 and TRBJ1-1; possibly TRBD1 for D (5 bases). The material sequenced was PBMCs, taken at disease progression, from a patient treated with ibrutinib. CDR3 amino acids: CASSPWGTDTEAFF. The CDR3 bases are TGTGCCAGCTCACCATGGGGGACGGACACTGAAGCTTTCTTT.